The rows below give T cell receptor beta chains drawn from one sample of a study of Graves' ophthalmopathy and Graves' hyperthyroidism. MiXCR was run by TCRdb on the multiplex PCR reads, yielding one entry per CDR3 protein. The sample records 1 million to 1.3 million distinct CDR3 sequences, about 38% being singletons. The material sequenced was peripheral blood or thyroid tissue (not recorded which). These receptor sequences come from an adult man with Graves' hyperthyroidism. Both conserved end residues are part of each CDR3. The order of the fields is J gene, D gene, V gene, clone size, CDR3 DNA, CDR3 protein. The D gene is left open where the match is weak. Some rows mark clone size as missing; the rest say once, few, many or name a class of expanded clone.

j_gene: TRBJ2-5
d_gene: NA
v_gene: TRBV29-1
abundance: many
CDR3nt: TGCAGCGTTCAGGTCCCCGGGCGGGAGACCCAGTACTTC
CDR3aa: CSVQVPGRETQYF

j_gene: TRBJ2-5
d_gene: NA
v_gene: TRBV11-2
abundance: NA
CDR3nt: TGTGCCAGCAGCTTTGGGACGGAACAAGAGACCCAGTACTTC
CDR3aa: CASSFGTEQETQYF

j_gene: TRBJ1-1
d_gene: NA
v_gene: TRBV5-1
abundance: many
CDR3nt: TGCGCCAGCAGCTTTGCCCAGAACACTGAAGCTTTCTTT
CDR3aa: CASSFAQNTEAFF

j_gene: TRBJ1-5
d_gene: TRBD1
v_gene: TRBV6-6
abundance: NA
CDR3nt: TGTGCCAGCAGCTATGACAGGGAAGATCAGCCCCATCATTTT
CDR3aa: CASSYDREDQPHHF

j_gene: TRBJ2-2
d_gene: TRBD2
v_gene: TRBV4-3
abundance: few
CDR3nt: TGCGCCAGCAGCCAAGACGTAGCGGGAGACACCGGGGAGCTGTTTTTT
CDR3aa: CASSQDVAGDTGELFF

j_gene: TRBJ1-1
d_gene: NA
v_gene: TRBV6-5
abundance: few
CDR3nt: TGTGCCAGCGAGGGTGAGGGGGGGAACACTGAAGCTTTCTTT
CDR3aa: CASEGEGGNTEAFF

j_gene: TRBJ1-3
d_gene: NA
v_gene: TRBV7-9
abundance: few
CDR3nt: TGTGCCAGCAGCTTACCCAGCCACTCTGGAAACACCATATATTTT
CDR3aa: CASSLPSHSGNTIYF

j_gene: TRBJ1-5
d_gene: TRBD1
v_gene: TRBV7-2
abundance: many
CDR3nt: TGTGCCAGCAGCCCATTAGGACAGGGGGTTCTCCAGCATTTT
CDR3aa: CASSPLGQGVLQHF

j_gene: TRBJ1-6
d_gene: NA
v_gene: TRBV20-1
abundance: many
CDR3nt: TGCAGTGCTAGAGAGCCAATGGCCCCTTCTATGAATTCACCCCTCCACTTT
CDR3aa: CSAREPMAPSMNSPLHF

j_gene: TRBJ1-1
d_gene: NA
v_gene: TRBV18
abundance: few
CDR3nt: TGTGCCAGCTCACCATGGGTGGGCACTGAAGCTTTCTTT
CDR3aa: CASSPWVGTEAFF

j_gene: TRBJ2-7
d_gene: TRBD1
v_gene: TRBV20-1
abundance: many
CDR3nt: TGCAGTGCTAACGAGGGGGACAGGGGGACCTACGAGCAGTACTTC
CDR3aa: CSANEGDRGTYEQYF

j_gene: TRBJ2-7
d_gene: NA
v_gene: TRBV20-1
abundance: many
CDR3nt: TGCAGTGCTAGGCGGCTAGGGGCCTACGAGCAGTACTTC
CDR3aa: CSARRLGAYEQYF

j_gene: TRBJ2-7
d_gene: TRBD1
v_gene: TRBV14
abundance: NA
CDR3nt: TGTGCCAGCAGACCATCCACACCGTCGGGACAGGGAAATCGGGAGCAGTACTTC
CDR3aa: CASRPSTPSGQGNREQYF

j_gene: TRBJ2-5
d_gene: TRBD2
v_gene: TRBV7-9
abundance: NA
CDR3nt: TGTGCCAGCAGCCGTTCGACTAGCGGAGCGGGAGAGACCCAGTACTTC
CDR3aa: CASSRSTSGAGETQYF

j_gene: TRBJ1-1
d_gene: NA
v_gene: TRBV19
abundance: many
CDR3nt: TGTGCCAGTAGTCCACGAGCGGGACGCACAGAAACTGAAGCTTTCTTT
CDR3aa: CASSPRAGRTETEAFF

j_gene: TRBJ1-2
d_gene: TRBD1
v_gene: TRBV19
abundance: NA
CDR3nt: TGTGCCAGTAGTAAAAACCGGGACAGGAGCTATGGCTACACCTTC
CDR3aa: CASSKNRDRSYGYTF

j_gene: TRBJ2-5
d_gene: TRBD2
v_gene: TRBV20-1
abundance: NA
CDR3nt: TGCAGGCCCGAGCCCAGGACTAGCGGGATGAGGACCCAGTACTTC
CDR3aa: CRPEPRTSGMRTQYF

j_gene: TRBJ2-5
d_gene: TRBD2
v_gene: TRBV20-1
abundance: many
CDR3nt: TGCAGTGCCGATGCCCGGCGGGAGGACCAAGAGACCCAGTACTTC
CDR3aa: CSADARREDQETQYF

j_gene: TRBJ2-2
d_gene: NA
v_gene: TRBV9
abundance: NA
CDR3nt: TGTGCCAGCACCCCCGGGATCTTCTACAACACCGGGGAGCTGTTTTTT
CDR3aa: CASTPGIFYNTGELFF

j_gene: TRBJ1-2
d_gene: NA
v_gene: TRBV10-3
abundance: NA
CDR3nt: TGTGCCTTAAAGGGTGATGGCTACACCTTC
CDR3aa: CALKGDGYTF

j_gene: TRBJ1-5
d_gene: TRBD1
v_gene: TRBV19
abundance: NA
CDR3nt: TGTGCCAGTACCAGGACAGGTCGGGCCTCTCAGCCCCAGCATTTT
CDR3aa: CASTRTGRASQPQHF

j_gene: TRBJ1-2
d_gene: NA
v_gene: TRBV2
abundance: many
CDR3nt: TGTGCCAGCAGTGAAACCCCCAGGGCCGATGTATCTGGCTACACCTTC
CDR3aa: CASSETPRADVSGYTF

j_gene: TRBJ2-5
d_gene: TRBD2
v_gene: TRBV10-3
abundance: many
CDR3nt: TGTGCCATCAGTGGAGGGACTACCCAAGAGACCCAGTACTTC
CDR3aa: CAISGGTTQETQYF

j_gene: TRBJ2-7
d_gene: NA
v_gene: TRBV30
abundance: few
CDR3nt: TGTGCCTGGAGCCCCGACGAGGGGGAATACGAGCAGTACTTC
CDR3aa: CAWSPDEGEYEQYF

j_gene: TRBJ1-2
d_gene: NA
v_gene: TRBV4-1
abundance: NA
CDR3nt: TGCGCCAGCAGCCAAACCAGGACAGCCAGTGTCTATGGCTACACCTTC
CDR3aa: CASSQTRTASVYGYTF

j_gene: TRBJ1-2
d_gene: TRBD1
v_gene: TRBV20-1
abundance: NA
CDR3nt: TGCAGTGCTAGACACATAGACAGGGGAGTCGGCTACACCTTC
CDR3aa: CSARHIDRGVGYTF

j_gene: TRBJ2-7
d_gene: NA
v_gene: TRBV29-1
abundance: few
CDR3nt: TGCAGCTTGGCCAGTCAGGGCCCCTACGAGCAGTACTTC
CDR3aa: CSLASQGPYEQYF

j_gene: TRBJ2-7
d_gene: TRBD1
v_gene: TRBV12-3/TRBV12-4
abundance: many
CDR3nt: TGTGCCAGCAGTTCGGGACAGCCACTTCGGCAGTACTTC
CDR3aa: CASSSGQPLRQYF